The sequence of this TCR beta chain was determined in a study of blood T cell repertoires in COVID-19 (dated by TCRdb to about 2020). Broadly, across the study: Collaborator samples came from the United States, Italy and Spain and covered acute and convalescent phases of COVID-19. The material from the prospective study consisted of cDNA or gDNA derived from T cells, B-cell-depleted T cells, or PBMCs. Nearly every sample came with metadata listing a de-identified subject ID, COVID-19 status, age in years and sex. Where available, HLA class I and class II types were taken from metadata supplied by the sample provider and were not determined by assay-based typing. Samples were obtained from the ongoing ImmuneRACE study (first 160 participants) and from about 1,300 subjects provided by 6 global collaborators. The repertoires were released in a freely available public database intended as a resource for research on the immune response to SARS-CoV-2. Subjects who had been exposed to COVID-19, were actively infected with it, or had recovered from it provided the deeply sampled blood TCRbeta repertoires that made up the dataset.

To note about this clone: It lacks a known antigen. Base qualities are not provided; no much larger clone lies one nucleotide away.

Beyond this particular receptor, the publication reports: Clinical and demographic metadata were provided uncurated, with the amount varying by source and participant.

TCRbeta CDR3 regions were amplified from genomic DNA using the immunoSEQ Assay, a bias-controlled multiplex PCR. Regarding the original processing steps: The number of nucleated cells in each sample was estimated from the amplification of reference gene primers within the assay. To quantify the absolute abundance of each unique TCRbeta CDR3 rearrangement, sequence reads were collapsed and filtered. For each sample, productive Simpson clonality was calculated as the square root of Simpson's diversity index over productive rearrangements. Drawn from immuneACCESS, this table holds only the in-frame rearrangements with V and J called that TCRdb kept. Clones are partly lost; checked studies trace under half to an unresolved V gene and leave the rest unexplained. The V and J calls and clone size come from that table; D and trimming were worked out from the DNA. The sample table records roughly 42,000 clones; approximately 92% of these occur just once. The top ten constitute under 10% of the sample.

Whole blood was collected in K2EDTA tubes by collaborating institutions according to the institutions' own protocols. For TCRbeta analysis, collaborators shipped samples as frozen whole blood, isolated PBMCs, or DNA extracted from either of those sample types. This TCR came from a man between 25 and 39 years old with active or convalescent COVID-19. Input material: peripheral blood.

The nucleotide sequence is given as TGTGCCAGCAGCTTGGGTGTAGGGGGCGCAGATCCCTATGGCTACACCTTC. It specifies CASSLGVGGADPYGYTF. Recombination linked TRBV5-4 to TRBJ1-2, and 7 junction bases match TRBD1. CDR1 and CDR2 (SGHNT, YYREEE) derive from the germline V gene (reference sequence). The CDR3 has 17 amino acids, counting the end cysteine and phenylalanine. CDR3 DNA only is kept here, 51 bases in frame from base 1. The germline V and J ends show losses of 0 bases and 4 bases respectively, and no gene match explains 12 bases of the junction. Beyond the CDR3, the reference TRBV5-4 and TRBJ1-2 genes provide the residues; the full variable domain reads: ETGVTQSPTHLIKTRGQQVTLRCSSQSGHNTVSWYQQALGQGPQFIFQYYREEENGRGNFPPRFSGLQFPNYSSELNVNALELDDSALYLCASSLGVGGADPYGYTFGSGTRLTVV.